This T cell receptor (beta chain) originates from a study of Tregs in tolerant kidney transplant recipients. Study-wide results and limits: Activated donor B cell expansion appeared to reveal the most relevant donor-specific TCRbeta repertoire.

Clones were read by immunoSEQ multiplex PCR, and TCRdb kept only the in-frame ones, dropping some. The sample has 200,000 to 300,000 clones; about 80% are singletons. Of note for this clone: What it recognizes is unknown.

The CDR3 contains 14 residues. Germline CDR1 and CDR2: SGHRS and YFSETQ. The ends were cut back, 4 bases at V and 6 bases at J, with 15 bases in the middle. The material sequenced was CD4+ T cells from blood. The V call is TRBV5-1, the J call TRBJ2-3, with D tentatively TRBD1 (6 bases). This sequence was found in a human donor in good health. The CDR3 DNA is TGCGCCAGCAGCCGCACAGGGTCGGGGGATACGCAGTATTTT. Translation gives CASSRTGSGDTQYF.